Sequencing of this T cell receptor beta chain was carried out in a study of blood T cell repertoires in COVID-19. Study-level background: T cells, B-cell-depleted T cells, or PBMCs provided the cDNA or gDNA that served as material.

The V and J ends lost 1 base and 4 bases respectively, with 23 bases between them. The CDR3 is made up of 19 amino acids. Per the germline V gene, CDR1 is SEHNR and CDR2 is FQNEAQ (reference sequence). Clones were read by immunoSEQ multiplex PCR, and TCRdb kept only the in-frame ones, dropping some. Of under 150,000 clones detected, around four fifths appear once; the ten largest clones hold 20% to 25%. The sample comprised peripheral blood. The origin of this receptor is a man older than 75 with acute or convalescent COVID-19. The J gene is TRBJ1-3, the V gene TRBV7-9, with a weak D call TRBD1 (5 bases). The CDR3 here is CASSLVTDRQLPSGNTIYF. The DNA of the CDR3 is TGTGCCAGCAGCTTAGTGACCGACCGACAGCTCCCGTCCGGAAACACCATATATTTT. Full variable domain (missing parts from reference TRBV7-9 and TRBJ1-3): DTGVSQNPRHKITKRGQNVTFRCDPISEHNRLYWYRQTLGQGPEFLTYFQNEAQLEKSRLLSDRFSAERPKGSFSTLEIQRTEQGDSAMYLCASSLVTDRQLPSGNTIYFGEGSWLTVV.